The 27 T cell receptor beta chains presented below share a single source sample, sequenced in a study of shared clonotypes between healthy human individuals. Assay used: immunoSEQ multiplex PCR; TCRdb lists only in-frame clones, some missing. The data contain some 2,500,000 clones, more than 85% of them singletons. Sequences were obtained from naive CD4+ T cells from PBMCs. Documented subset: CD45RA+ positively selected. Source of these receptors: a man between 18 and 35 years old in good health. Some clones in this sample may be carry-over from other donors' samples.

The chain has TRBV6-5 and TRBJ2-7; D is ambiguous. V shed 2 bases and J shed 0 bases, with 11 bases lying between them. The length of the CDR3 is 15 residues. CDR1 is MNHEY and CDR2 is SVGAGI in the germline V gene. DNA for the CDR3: TGTGCCAGCAGTTACGGAAGTAAGAGCTCCTACGAGCAGTACTTC. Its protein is CASSYGSKSSYEQYF.

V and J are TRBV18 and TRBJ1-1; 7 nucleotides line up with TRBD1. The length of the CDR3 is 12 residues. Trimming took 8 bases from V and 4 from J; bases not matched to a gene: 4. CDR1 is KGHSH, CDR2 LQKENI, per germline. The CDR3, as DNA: TGTGCCAGCACCAACAGGGGCACTGAAGCTTTCTTT. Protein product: CASTNRGTEAFF.

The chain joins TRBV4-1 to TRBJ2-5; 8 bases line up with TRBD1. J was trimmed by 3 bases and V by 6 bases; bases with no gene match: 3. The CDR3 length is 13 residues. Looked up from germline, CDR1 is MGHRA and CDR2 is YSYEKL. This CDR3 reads CASRPTGEETQYF. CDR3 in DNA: TGCGCCAGCAGGCCGACAGGGGAAGAGACCCAGTACTTC.

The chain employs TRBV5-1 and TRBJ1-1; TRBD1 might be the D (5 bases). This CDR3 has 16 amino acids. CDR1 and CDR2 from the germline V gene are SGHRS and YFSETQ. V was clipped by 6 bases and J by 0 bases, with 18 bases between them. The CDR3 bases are TGCGCCAGCACCAAGGACATTGCCACTTTGAACACTGAAGCTTTCTTT. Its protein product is CASTKDIATLNTEAFF.

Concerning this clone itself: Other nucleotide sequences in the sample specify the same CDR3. In DNA form, the CDR3 reads TGTGCCAGCAGTTTCAGGGGTACTGAAGCTTTCTTT. Translating gives CASSFRGTEAFF. The rearrangement uses TRBV28 and TRBJ1-1, with a possible D match to TRBD1 (6 bases). This CDR3 has 12 residues. Trimming shortened V by 3 bases and J by 5 bases, and 7 bases separated the two germline ends. Germline V gives CDR1 MDHEN, CDR2 SYDVKM.

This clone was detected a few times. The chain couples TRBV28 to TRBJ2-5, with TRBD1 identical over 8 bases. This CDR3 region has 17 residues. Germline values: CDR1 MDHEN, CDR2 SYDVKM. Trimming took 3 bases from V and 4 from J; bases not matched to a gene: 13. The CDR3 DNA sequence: TGTGCCAGCAGTTTCCCCCGCCCCAGGGGGCGTCTAGAGACCCAGTACTTC. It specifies CASSFPRPRGRLETQYF.

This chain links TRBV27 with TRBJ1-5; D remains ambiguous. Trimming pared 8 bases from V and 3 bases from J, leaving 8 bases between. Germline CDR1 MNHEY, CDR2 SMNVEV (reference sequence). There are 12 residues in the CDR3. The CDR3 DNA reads TGTGCCAGCGGACGGCCCAATCAGCCCCAGCATTTT. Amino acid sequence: CASGRPNQPQHF.

The CDR3 bases are TGCGCCAGCAGCTTCTGGCAGGGGTGGCACAATGAGCAGTTCTTC. Protein: CASSFWQGWHNEQFF. The chain employs TRBV5-1 and TRBJ2-1, with a tentative D call TRBD1 (6 bases). CDR1 is SGHRS, CDR2 YFSETQ, per germline. There are 15 residues in the CDR3. Trimming pared 2 bases from V and 5 bases from J, leaving 14 bases between.

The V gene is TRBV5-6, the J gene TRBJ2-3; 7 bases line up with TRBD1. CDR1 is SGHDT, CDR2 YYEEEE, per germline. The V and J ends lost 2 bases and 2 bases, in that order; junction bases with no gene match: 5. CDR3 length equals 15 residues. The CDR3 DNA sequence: TGTGCCAGCAGCTTAACAGGGGTTTCCACAGATACGCAGTATTTT. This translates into CASSLTGVSTDTQYF.

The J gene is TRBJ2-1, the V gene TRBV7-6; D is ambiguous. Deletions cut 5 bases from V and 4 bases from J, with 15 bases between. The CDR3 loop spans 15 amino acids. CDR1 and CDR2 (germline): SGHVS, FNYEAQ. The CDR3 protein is CASSPELVLYNEQFF. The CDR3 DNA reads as TGTGCCAGCAGCCCCGAGCTAGTCTTGTACAATGAGCAGTTCTTC.

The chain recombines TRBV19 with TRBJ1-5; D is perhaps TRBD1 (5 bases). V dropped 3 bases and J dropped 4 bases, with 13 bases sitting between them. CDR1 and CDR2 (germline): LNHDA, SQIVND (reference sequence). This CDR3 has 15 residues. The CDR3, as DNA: TGTGCCAGTAGTATCGGGCGACAGCTAAATCAGCCCCAGCATTTT. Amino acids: CASSIGRQLNQPQHF.

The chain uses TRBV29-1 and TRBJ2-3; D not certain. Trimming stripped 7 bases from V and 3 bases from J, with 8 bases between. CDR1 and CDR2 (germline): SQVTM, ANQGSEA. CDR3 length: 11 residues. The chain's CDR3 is CSGRLTDTQYF. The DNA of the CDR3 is TGCAGCGGGAGACTTACAGATACGCAGTATTTT.

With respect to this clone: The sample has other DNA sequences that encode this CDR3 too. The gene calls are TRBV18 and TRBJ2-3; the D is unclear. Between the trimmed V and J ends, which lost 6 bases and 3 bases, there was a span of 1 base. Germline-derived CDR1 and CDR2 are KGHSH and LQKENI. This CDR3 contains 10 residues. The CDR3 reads CASSTDTQYF. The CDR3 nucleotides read TGTGCCAGCTCGACAGATACGCAGTATTTT.

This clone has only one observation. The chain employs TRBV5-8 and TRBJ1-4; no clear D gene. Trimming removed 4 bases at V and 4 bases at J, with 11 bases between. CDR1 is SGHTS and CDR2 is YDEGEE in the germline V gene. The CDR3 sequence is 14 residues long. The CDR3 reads CASSLPNNNEKLFF. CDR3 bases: TGTGCCAGCAGCCTACCCAACAATAATGAAAAACTGTTTTTT.

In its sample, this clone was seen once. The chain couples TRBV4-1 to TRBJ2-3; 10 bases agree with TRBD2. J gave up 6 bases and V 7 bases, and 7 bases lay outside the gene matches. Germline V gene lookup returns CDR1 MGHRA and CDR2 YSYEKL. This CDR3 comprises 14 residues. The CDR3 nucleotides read TGCGCCAGCAATCAGCGGGAGGGCCCGGATACGCAGTATTTT. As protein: CASNQREGPDTQYF.

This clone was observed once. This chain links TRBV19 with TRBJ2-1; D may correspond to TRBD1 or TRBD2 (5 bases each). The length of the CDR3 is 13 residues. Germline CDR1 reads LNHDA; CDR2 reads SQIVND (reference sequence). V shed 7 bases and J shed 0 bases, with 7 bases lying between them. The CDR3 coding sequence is TGTGCCAGTACGAGGGGCTCCTACAATGAGCAGTTCTTC. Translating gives CASTRGSYNEQFF.

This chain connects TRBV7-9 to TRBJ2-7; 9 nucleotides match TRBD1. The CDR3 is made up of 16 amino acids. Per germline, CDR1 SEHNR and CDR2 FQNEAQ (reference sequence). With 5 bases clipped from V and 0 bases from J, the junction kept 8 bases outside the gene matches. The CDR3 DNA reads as TGTGCCAGCAGCCCCGATCCGGGACAGGGCTCCTACGAGCAGTACTTC. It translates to CASSPDPGQGSYEQYF.

The CDR3 reads CASSLVRPYFDYGYTF. DNA of the CDR3: TGTGCCAGCAGCTTAGTTCGGCCTTACTTTGACTATGGCTACACCTTC. This sequence joins TRBV7-2 and TRBJ1-2, with no clear D. The CDR3 sequence is 16 residues long. V lost 1 base to trimming and J lost 3 bases, with 15 bases between them. CDR1 and CDR2 from the germline V gene are SGHTA and FQGNSA.

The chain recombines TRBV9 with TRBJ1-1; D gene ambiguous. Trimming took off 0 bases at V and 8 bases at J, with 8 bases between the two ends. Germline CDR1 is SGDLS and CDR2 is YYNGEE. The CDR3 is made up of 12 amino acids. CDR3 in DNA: TGTGCCAGCAGCGTAGTGTCCAGGGAAGCTTTCTTT. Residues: CASSVVSREAFF. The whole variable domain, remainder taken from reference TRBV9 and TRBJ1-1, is DSGVTQTPKHLITATGQRVTLRCSPRSGDLSVYWYQQSLDQGLQFLIQYYNGEERAKGNILERFSAQQFPDLHSELNLSSLELGDSALYFCASSVVSREAFFGQGTRLTVV.

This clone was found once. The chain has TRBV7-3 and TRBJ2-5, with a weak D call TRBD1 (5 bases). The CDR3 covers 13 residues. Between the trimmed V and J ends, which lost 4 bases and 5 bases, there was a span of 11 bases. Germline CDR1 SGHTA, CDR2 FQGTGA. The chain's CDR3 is CASSSKGPETQYF. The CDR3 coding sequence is TGTGCCAGCAGCTCCAAGGGGCCGGAGACCCAGTACTTC.

CDR3 nucleotide sequence: TGTGCCAGCAGTCTCCCCGGACTAGCGGGCCCCAGCAAGCAGTACTTC. Translation gives CASSLPGLAGPSKQYF. This sequence joins TRBV28 and TRBJ2-7; 11 nucleotides match TRBD2. V trimming: 5 bases; J trimming: 8 bases; junction bases outside the gene matches: 14. This CDR3 comprises 16 residues. Germline lookup yields CDR1 MDHEN and CDR2 SYDVKM.

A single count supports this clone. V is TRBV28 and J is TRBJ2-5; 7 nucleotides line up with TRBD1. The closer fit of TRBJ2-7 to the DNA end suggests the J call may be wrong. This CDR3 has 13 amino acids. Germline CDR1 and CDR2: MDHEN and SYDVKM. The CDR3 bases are TGTGCCAGCGGGGACAGAAGGACCTACGAGCAGTACTTC. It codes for CASGDRRTYEQYF.

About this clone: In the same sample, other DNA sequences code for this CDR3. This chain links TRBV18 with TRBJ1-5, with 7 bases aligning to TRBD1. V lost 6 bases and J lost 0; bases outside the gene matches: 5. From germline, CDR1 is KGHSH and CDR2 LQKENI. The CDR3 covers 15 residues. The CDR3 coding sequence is TGTGCCAGCTCGCAACAGGGGCTTAGCAATCAGCCCCAGCATTTT. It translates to CASSQQGLSNQPQHF. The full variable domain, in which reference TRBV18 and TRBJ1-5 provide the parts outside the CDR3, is NAGVMQNPRHLVRRRGQEARLRCSPMKGHSHVYWYRQLPEEGLKFMVYLQKENIIDESGMPKERFSAEFPKEGPSILRIQQVVRGDSAAYFCASSQQGLSNQPQHFGDGTRLSIL.

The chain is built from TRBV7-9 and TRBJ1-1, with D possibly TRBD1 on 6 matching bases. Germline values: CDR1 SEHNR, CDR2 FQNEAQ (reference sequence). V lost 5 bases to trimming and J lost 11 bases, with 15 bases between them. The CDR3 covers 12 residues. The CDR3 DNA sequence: TGTGCCAGCAGCCCCTCGGGGGCAGGGGCTTTCTTT. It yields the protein CASSPSGAGAFF. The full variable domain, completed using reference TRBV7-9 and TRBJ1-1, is DTGVSQNPRHKITKRGQNVTFRCDPISEHNRLYWYRQTLGQGPEFLTYFQNEAQLEKSRLLSDRFSAERPKGSFSTLEIQRTEQGDSAMYLCASSPSGAGAFFGQGTRLTVV.

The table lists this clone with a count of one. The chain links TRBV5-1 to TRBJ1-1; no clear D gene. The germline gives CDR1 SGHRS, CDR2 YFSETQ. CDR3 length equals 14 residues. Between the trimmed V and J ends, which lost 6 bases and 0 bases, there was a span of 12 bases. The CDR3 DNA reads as TGCGCCAGCAAGCCCCCGGGGATGAACACTGAAGCTTTCTTT. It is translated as CASKPPGMNTEAFF.

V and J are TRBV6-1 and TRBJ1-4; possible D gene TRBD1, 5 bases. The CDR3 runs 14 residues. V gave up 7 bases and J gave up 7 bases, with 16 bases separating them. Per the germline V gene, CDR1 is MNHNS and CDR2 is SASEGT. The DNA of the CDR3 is TGTGCCAGCATGCGGGGGGGAGGGTCTGAAAAACTGTTTTTT. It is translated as CASMRGGGSEKLFF.

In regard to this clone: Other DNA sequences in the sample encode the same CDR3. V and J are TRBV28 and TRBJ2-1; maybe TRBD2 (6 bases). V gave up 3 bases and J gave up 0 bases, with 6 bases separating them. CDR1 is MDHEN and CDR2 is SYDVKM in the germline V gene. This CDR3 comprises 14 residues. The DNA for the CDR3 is TGTGCCAGCAGTTTGGGGGGCTCCTACAATGAGCAGTTCTTC. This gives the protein CASSLGGSYNEQFF. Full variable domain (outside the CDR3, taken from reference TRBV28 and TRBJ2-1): DVKVTQSSRYLVKRTGEKVFLECVQDMDHENMFWYRQDPGLGLRLIYFSYDVKMKEKGDIPEGYSVSREKKERFSLILESASTNQTSMYLCASSLGGSYNEQFFGPGTRLTVL.